The table lists the clone carrying this T cell receptor (beta chain) with a few counts. These data belong to a study of blood T cell repertoires in COVID-19. As for the study in general: Spain, Italy and the United States supplied samples that represented acute and convalescent COVID-19.

Participants, roughly 18 to 90 years old, spanned around 25 US areas. Clinical history reported by participants formed the basis on which cohorts were assigned. Cohort 3 recovered donors had two negative PCRs, clearance, or symptom resolution. The CDR3 covers 14 residues. Between the trimmed V and J ends, which lost 2 bases and 4 bases, there was a span of 10 bases. Germline V gives CDR1 SGHAT, CDR2 FQNNGV. Clones were sequenced by immunoSEQ multiplex PCR, and TCRdb holds only the in-frame ones, with some missing. The repertoire holds approximately 130,000 clones, with 80% to 90% as singletons. Sequenced material: PBMCs or T cells enriched from blood (not recorded which). This receptor was identified in a woman between 50 and 59 years old who had recovered from COVID-19. The chain uses TRBV11-2 and TRBJ2-3; D might be TRBD1 (6 bases). In DNA form, the CDR3 reads TGTGCCAGCAGCTTAAACCCAGGGGCAGATACGCAGTATTTT. Protein product: CASSLNPGADTQYF.